These 23 T cell receptor beta chains originate from one sample sequenced in a study of beta chain features in type 1 diabetes. TCRB transcripts that were expressed got sequenced, as all of the isolated RNA had been reverse transcribed. The repertoire was sequenced with immunoSEQ multiplex PCR; TCRdb's copy has only in-frame clones and lacks some. Seen here are 200,000 to 250,000 clones, more than 65% observed once, and the top ten hold around 0.057%. The sample taken for sequencing was naive CD4+ T cells from blood. The receptors derive from a man aged 25 to 40 in good health.

This clone was counted only a few times. This chain links TRBV29-1 with TRBJ2-3; 11 positions match TRBD2. There are 13 residues in the CDR3. Germline values: CDR1 SQVTM, CDR2 ANQGSEA. Trimming cost V 7 bases and J 6 bases; bases outside gene matches: 6. The CDR3 nucleotides are TGCAGCGGTGTAGCGGGGGGGCTGGATACGCAGTATTTT. Protein sequence: CSGVAGGLDTQYF.

The chain links TRBV14 to TRBJ2-1; D not resolved. The CDR3 sequence is 11 residues long. Germline CDR1 SGHDN, CDR2 FVKESK. Between the trimmed V and J ends, which lost 1 base and 10 bases, there was a span of 5 bases. The CDR3 DNA reads TGTGCCAGCAGCCAAGTACAAGAGCAGTTCTTC. Protein: CASSQVQEQFF.

The chain recombines TRBV28 with TRBJ2-2, with 15 positions matching TRBD2. Losses at the gene ends were 6 bases for V and 5 bases for J; bases not matched to a gene: 10. The CDR3 loop spans 18 amino acids. Germline assignment: CDR1 MDHEN and CDR2 SYDVKM. The CDR3 loop is CASRRLGLAGGVTGELFF. The CDR3 DNA follows: TGTGCCAGCAGACGACTGGGACTAGCGGGAGGAGTTACCGGGGAGCTGTTTTTT. Complete variable domain (other parts from reference TRBV28 and TRBJ2-2): DVKVTQSSRYLVKRTGEKVFLECVQDMDHENMFWYRQDPGLGLRLIYFSYDVKMKEKGDIPEGYSVSREKKERFSLILESASTNQTSMYLCASRRLGLAGGVTGELFFGEGSRLTVL.

This rearrangement joins TRBV30 to TRBJ1-1; D not certain. The V gene's germline CDR1 is GTSNPN and CDR2 SVGIG (reference sequence). The length of the CDR3 is 13 residues. Trimming took 3 bases from V and 5 from J, leaving 13 bases between them. The CDR3 nucleotides are TGTGCCTGGAGCCCCCGTGCGGGGACTGAAGCTTTCTTT. Translated, it gives CAWSPRAGTEAFF. Full variable domain (missing parts from reference TRBV30 and TRBJ1-1): SQTIHQWPATLVQPVGSPLSLECTVEGTSNPNLYWYRQAAGRGLQLLFYSVGIGQISSEVPQNLSASRPQDRQFILSSKKLLLSDSGFYLCAWSPRAGTEAFFGQGTRLTVV.

The chain couples TRBV5-4 to TRBJ2-5; TRBD1 matches at 7 bases. CDR1 SGHNT and CDR2 YYREEE come from the germline V gene (reference sequence). The CDR3 runs 15 residues. The V segment lost 4 bases and the J segment 5 bases; nucleotides outside the gene matches: 11. The CDR3 is CASSRGTAQRETQYF. The CDR3 DNA sequence: TGTGCCAGCAGCAGAGGGACAGCGCAAAGGGAGACCCAGTACTTC.

The sample holds a few counts of this clone. V is TRBV4-3 and J is TRBJ2-7; weak D call: TRBD1 (5 bases). The CDR3 spans 14 residues. In germline, CDR1 is LGHNA, CDR2 YSLEER. The V end was cut by 1 base, the J end by 3 bases, with 10 bases between. The CDR3 reads CASSQGERGYEQYF. The CDR3 coding sequence is TGCGCCAGCAGCCAAGGGGAAAGGGGCTACGAGCAGTACTTC.

This sequence joins TRBV29-1 and TRBJ2-7; D unresolved. CDR1 is SQVTM, CDR2 ANQGSEA, per germline. The ends were cut back, 0 bases at V and 4 bases at J, with 13 bases in the middle. This CDR3 is 14 amino acids long. In DNA, the CDR3 is TGCAGCGTTGAAGATCGTGGAAACGGGTACGAGCAGTACTTC. Its protein product is CSVEDRGNGYEQYF.

In its sample, this clone was seen once. V is TRBV7-2 and J is TRBJ1-6, with D hard to call. The germline V and J ends were trimmed by 2 bases and 7 bases, with 18 bases remaining between them. The CDR3 runs 17 residues. The germline CDR1 and CDR2 sequences are SGHTA and FQGNSA. The DNA of the CDR3 is TGTGCCAGCAGCTTACTGTGGCTCGCGGGAGGCAATTCACCCCTCCACTTT. Translating it yields CASSLLWLAGGNSPLHF.

The V and J genes are TRBV5-1 and TRBJ2-1; D not certain. CDR3 length: 12 residues. The V end lost 3 bases, the J end lost 9 bases, and 10 bases lay between the germline ends. CDR1 is SGHRS, CDR2 YFSETQ, per germline. The chain's CDR3 is CASSSISGEQFF. Written as DNA, the CDR3 is TGCGCCAGCAGCTCAATATCGGGTGAGCAGTTCTTC.

This clone appeared once. The chain employs TRBV19 and TRBJ2-7, with 7 bases identical to TRBD2. The CDR3 loop spans 12 amino acids. The junction had 2 bases not matched to a gene; V was cut back by 5 bases and J by 4 bases. Germline CDR1 LNHDA, CDR2 SQIVND (reference sequence). The CDR3 reads CASSQRGYEQYF. As DNA, the CDR3 is TGTGCCAGTAGTCAGCGGGGATACGAGCAGTACTTC.

This clone appeared a few times. The gene calls are TRBV30 and TRBJ2-7; D may be TRBD1 (5 bases). The V gene lost 6 bases and the J gene lost 1 base, with 19 bases spanning the gap. CDR3 length: 15 amino acids. The V gene's germline CDR1 is GTSNPN and CDR2 SVGIG (reference sequence). DNA of the CDR3: TGTGCCTGTGCCAGAGGCGGAAGGGGATCCTACGAGCAGTACTTC. Translation gives CACARGGRGSYEQYF.

As for this clone: The germline gene is not matched at one end of the junction; a read error may be the cause. This chain uses TRBV20-1 with TRBJ1-2; D gene uncertain. The CDR3 length is 8 residues. Germline values: CDR1 DFQATT, CDR2 SNEGSKA (reference sequence). CDR3 protein: CSASSGEF. For the CDR3, the DNA is TGCAGTGCTAGTTCGGGAGAGTTC.

The rearrangement joins TRBV10-3 to TRBJ1-2; D gene unclear. Germline CDR1 and CDR2: ENHRY and SYGVKD. The V gene lost 7 bases and the J gene lost 3 bases, with 12 bases spanning the gap. The CDR3 runs to 13 residues. The CDR3 reads CAINPDPDYGYTF. Here the CDR3 DNA reads TGTGCCATCAACCCGGATCCTGACTATGGCTACACCTTC.

This clone appeared a few times. The V gene is TRBV30, the J gene TRBJ1-5, with TRBD1 matching over 9 bases. V was pared by 2 bases and J by 4 bases, with 6 bases of the junction left unmatched. Germline-derived CDR1 and CDR2 are GTSNPN and SVGIG (reference sequence). The CDR3 covers 15 residues. The CDR3 spells CAWSPQTGGNQPQHF. The CDR3, as DNA: TGTGCCTGGAGTCCCCAGACAGGGGGTAATCAGCCCCAGCATTTT.

V gene TRBV11-2 combines with J gene TRBJ1-2, with 7 bases aligning to TRBD1. The CDR3 has 14 amino acids. In germline, CDR1 is SGHAT, CDR2 FQNNGV. V was clipped by 2 bases and J by 4 bases; unmatched bases: 4. The CDR3 protein is CASSLPGGPYGYTF. The CDR3 coding sequence is TGTGCCAGCAGCTTACCAGGGGGTCCCTATGGCTACACCTTC.

The rearrangement uses TRBV25-1 and TRBJ2-2; no reliable D call. The germline gives CDR1 MGHDK, CDR2 SYGVNS. The length of the CDR3 is 15 residues. Trimming took 3 bases from V and 3 from J, leaving 11 bases between them. The CDR3 sequence: CASSDSRRDTGELFF. The DNA for the CDR3 is TGTGCCAGCAGTGACTCCCGGCGAGACACCGGGGAGCTGTTTTTT.

The CDR3 sequence is CASSPGTSYEQYF. As DNA, the CDR3 is TGTGCCAGCAGCCCAGGGACCTCCTACGAGCAGTACTTC. V gene TRBV13 combines with J gene TRBJ2-7, with D perhaps being TRBD1 or TRBD2 (5 bases each). The CDR3 consists of 13 residues. Germline lookup yields CDR1 PRHDT and CDR2 FYEKMQ (reference sequence). V was pared by 5 bases and J by 0 bases, with 8 bases between.

V usage is TRBV7-6 and J usage is TRBJ1-1; 7 bases agree with TRBD1. Germline V gene lookup returns CDR1 SGHVS and CDR2 FNYEAQ. The CDR3 has 15 amino acids. Trimming cost V 6 bases and J 0 bases; bases outside gene matches: 7. CDR3 nucleotides: TGTGCCAGCAGTTTGACCGGGACAGTGAACACTGAAGCTTTCTTT. This encodes CASSLTGTVNTEAFF.

This chain uses TRBV30 with TRBJ2-5; D gene unclear. This CDR3 has 13 residues. Trimming removed 1 base at V and 1 base at J, with 7 bases between. Germline CDR1 and CDR2: GTSNPN and SVGIG (reference sequence). As DNA, the CDR3 is TGTGCCTGGAGTGGGAGTCTCCAAGAGACCCAGTACTTC. The encoded protein is CAWSGSLQETQYF.

J is TRBJ2-7 and V is TRBV29-1; TRBD2 matches at 12 bases. CDR3 size: 14 residues. The germline gives CDR1 SQVTM, CDR2 ANQGSEA. Trimming at V came to 4 bases and at J to 3 bases, leaving 4 bases not matched to a gene. Here the CDR3 DNA reads TGCAGCGTTGTGACTAGCGGGAGCGGCTACGAGCAGTACTTC. As protein: CSVVTSGSGYEQYF.

This clone occurred a few times. The V gene is TRBV30, the J gene TRBJ2-6; no firm D call. Per the germline V gene, CDR1 is GTSNPN and CDR2 is SVGIG (reference sequence). The CDR3 totals 14 residues. V was pared by 2 bases and J by 2 bases, with 7 bases between. The CDR3 coding sequence is TGTGCCTGGAGTTTTGGAGCTGGGGCCAACGTCCTGACTTTC. As protein: CAWSFGAGANVLTF. Based on the CDR3 plus reference TRBV30 and TRBJ2-6, the full variable domain is SQTIHQWPATLVQPVGSPLSLECTVEGTSNPNLYWYRQAAGRGLQLLFYSVGIGQISSEVPQNLSASRPQDRQFILSSKKLLLSDSGFYLCAWSFGAGANVLTFGAGSRLTVL.

This rearrangement joins TRBV7-9 to TRBJ2-2, with 10 bases matching TRBD1. CDR3 length equals 15 residues. V lost 4 bases, J lost 9 bases, and 8 bases stayed unmatched. Germline V gives CDR1 SEHNR, CDR2 FQNEAQ (reference sequence). The CDR3 DNA is TGTGCCAGCAGCTCGACAGGGGGCGCGATAAGGGAGCTGTTTTTT. Protein: CASSSTGGAIRELFF.

The chain carries TRBV15 and TRBJ2-7, with D possibly TRBD2 on 6 matching bases. There are 15 residues in the CDR3. The germline gives CDR1 LNHNV, CDR2 YYDKDF (reference sequence). V lost 1 base and J 2 bases, leaving 12 bases between the germline ends. The CDR3 bases are TGTGCCACCAGCAGAGGTGCGGAGGGACCCTACGAGCAGTACTTC. This gives the protein CATSRGAEGPYEQYF.